The clone carrying this T cell receptor (beta chain) was detected only a few times. The antigen remains undetermined. The entry originates in a study of cytomegalovirus exposure and HLA in healthy donors. On the study more broadly: HLA-typed donors were the source of tens of millions of unique TCRs, which an early data release held. Findings and caveats of the study: The classifier was said to identify cytomegalovirus status with high specificity and sensitivity. The authors confirmed in vitro that three CMV-associated chains were specific for CMV antigens.

PCR primers comprised 60 Vbeta and 13 Jbeta primers. TCRdb keeps only in-frame clones here, not all; method: immunoSEQ multiplex PCR. Here the sample spans approximately 190,000 clones, approximately 85% being singletons. The CDR3 sequence is 15 residues long. With 8 bases removed from V and 0 bases from J, the gap between germline ends came to 14 bases. Germline V gives CDR1 LNHDA, CDR2 SQIVND (reference sequence). Each of the donors was a healthy bone marrow donor. This receptor was obtained from a woman under 30 in good health and CMV-seronegative. The rearrangement links TRBV19 to TRBJ1-5; D not resolved. Sequencing input: PBMCs. The CDR3 reads CASAIVWYSNQPQHF. CDR3 DNA sequence: TGTGCCAGTGCGATCGTGTGGTATAGCAATCAGCCCCAGCATTTT.